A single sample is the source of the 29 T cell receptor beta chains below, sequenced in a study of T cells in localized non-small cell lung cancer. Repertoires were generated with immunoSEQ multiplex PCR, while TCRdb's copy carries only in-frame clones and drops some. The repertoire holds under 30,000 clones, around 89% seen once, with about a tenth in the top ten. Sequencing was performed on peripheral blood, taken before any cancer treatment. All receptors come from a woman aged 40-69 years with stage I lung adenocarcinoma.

The CDR3, as DNA: TGTGCCACAAATCGACAGGGAGCTTCGAATGAAAAACTGTTTTTT. Amino acid sequence: CATNRQGASNEKLFF. This sequence joins TRBV2 and TRBJ1-4; 7 bases are shared with TRBD1. The CDR3 runs 15 residues. The ends lost 10 bases at V and 5 bases at J; junction bases unmatched: 13. The germline V gene encodes CDR1 SNHLY and CDR2 FYNNEI.

CDR3 amino acids: CASSPTSLNTEAFF. CDR3 coding DNA: TGTGCCAGCAGCCCGACCTCCCTGAACACTGAAGCTTTCTTT. This rearrangement joins TRBV5-4 to TRBJ1-1; D not certain. Germline CDR1 SGHNT, CDR2 YYREEE (reference sequence). Trimming took 4 bases from V and 0 from J, leaving 10 bases between them. The CDR3 runs 14 residues.

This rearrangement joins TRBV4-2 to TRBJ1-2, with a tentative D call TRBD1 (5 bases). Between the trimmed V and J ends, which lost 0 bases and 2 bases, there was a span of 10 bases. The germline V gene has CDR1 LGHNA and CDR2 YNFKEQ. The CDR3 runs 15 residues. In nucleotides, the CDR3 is TGTGCCAGCAGCCAAGACCCAGGGATCAACTATGGCTACACCTTC. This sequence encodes CASSQDPGINYGYTF.

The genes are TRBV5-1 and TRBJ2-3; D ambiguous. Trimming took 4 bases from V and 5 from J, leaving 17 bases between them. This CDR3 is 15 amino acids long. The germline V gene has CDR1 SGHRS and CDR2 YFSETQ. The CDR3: CASSIRLGSKDTQYF. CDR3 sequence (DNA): TGCGCCAGCAGCATCCGCTTGGGGTCAAAAGATACGCAGTATTTT.

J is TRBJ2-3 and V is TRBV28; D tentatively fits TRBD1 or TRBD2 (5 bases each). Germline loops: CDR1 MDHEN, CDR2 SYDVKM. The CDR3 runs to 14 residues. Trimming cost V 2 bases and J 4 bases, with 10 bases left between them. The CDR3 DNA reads TGTGCCAGCAGTTTAGTTAGGGGAGCAGATACGCAGTATTTT. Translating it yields CASSLVRGADTQYF.

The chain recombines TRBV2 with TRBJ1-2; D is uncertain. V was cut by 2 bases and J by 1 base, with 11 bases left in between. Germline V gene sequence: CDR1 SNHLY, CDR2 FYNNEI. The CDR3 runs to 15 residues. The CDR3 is CASSENLNVNYGYTF. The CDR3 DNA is TGTGCCAGCAGTGAAAACCTCAACGTTAACTATGGCTACACCTTC.

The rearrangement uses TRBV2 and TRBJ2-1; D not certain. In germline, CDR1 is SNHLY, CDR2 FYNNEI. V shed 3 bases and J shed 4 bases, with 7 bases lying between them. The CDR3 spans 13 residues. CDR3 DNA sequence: TGTGCCAGCAGTGAGGAAGTATACAATGAGCAGTTCTTC. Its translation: CASSEEVYNEQFF.

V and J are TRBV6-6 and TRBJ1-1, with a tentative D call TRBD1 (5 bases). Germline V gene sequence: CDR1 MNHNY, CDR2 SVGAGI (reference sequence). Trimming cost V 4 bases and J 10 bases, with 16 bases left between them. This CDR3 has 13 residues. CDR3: CASSFIRDQGAFF. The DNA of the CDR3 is TGTGCCAGCAGTTTTATAAGGGACCAAGGAGCTTTCTTT.

The CDR3 nucleotides are TGTGCCAGCAGCGAGGGACTAGCACTCACAGATACGCAGTATTTT. It is translated as CASSEGLALTDTQYF. This chain links TRBV7-9 with TRBJ2-3; 9 bases are shared with TRBD2. The CDR3 has 15 residues. V trimming: 5 bases; J trimming: 2 bases; junction bases outside the gene matches: 5. Germline V CDR1 and CDR2: SEHNR, FQNEAQ (reference sequence).

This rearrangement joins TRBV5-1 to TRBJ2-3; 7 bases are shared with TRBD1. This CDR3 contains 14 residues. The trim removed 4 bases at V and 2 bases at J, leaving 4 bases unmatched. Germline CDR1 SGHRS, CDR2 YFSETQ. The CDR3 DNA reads TGCGCCAGCAGCCTCGGACAGGTCACAGATACGCAGTATTTT. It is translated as CASSLGQVTDTQYF.

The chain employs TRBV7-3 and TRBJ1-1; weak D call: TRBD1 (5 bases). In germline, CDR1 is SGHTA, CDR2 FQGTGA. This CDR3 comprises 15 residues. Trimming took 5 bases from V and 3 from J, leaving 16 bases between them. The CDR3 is CASSPRGSADTEAFF. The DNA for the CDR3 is TGTGCCAGCAGCCCCCGGGGGTCAGCCGACACTGAAGCTTTCTTT.

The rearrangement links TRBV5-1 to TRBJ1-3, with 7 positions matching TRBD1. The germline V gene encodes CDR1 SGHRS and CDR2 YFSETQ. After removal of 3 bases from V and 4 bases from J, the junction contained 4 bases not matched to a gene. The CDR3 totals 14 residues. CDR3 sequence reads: CASSSGQEGNTIYF. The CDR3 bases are TGCGCCAGCAGCTCCGGACAGGAGGGAAACACCATATATTTT.

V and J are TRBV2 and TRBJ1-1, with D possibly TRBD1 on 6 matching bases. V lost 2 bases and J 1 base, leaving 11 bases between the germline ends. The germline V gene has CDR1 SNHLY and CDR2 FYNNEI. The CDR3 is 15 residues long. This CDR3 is CASSERGAANTEAFF. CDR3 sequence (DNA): TGTGCCAGCAGTGAACGGGGGGCAGCGAACACTGAAGCTTTCTTT.

In nucleotides, the CDR3 is TGTGCCAGCAGCTTAGGGGGACTAGCGGATTACGAGCAGTACTTC. The encoded protein is CASSLGGLADYEQYF. The chain is built from TRBV7-9 and TRBJ2-7; 11 nucleotides match TRBD2. The CDR3 is 15 amino acids. Germline lookup yields CDR1 SEHNR and CDR2 FQNEAQ (reference sequence). V trimming: 1 base; J trimming: 4 bases; junction bases outside the gene matches: 3.

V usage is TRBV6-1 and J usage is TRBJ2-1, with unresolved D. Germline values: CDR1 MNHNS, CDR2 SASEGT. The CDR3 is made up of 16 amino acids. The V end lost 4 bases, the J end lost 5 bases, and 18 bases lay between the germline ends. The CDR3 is CASSGLGRPADNEQFF. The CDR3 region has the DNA TGTGCCAGCAGTGGATTAGGGCGGCCCGCCGACAATGAGCAGTTCTTC.

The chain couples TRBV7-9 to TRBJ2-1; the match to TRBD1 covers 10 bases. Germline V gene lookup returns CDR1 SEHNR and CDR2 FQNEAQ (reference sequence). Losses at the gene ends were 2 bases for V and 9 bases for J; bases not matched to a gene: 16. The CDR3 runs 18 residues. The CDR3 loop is CASSLLGRGTGELGEQFF. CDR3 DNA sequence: TGTGCCAGCAGCTTATTGGGCCGTGGGACAGGGGAACTCGGTGAGCAGTTCTTC.

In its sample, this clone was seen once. DNA of the CDR3: TGTGCCAGTAGACAAACCGGGACAGGGGATCGGAATACGCAGTATTTT. Translated, it gives CASRQTGTGDRNTQYF. J is TRBJ2-3 and V is TRBV19; 10 bases line up with TRBD1. Germline-derived CDR1 and CDR2 are LNHDA and SQIVND (reference sequence). The CDR3 contains 16 residues. The V gene end was trimmed by 6 bases and the J gene end by 7 bases; junction bases not matched to a gene: 13.

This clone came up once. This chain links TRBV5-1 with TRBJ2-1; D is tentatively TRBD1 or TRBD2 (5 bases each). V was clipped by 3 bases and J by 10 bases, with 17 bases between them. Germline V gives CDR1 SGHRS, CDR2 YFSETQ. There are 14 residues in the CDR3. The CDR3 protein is CASSSSGLGREQFF. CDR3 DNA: TGCGCCAGCAGCTCCTCTGGTTTGGGACGGGAGCAGTTCTTC.

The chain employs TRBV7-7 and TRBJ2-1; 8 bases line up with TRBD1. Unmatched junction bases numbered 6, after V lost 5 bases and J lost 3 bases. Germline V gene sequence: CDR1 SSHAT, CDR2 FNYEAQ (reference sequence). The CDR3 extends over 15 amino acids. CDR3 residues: CASSLDRGNYNEQFF. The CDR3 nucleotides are TGTGCCAGCAGCCTAGACAGGGGAAACTACAATGAGCAGTTCTTC. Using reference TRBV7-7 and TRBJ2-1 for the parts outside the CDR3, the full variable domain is GAGVSQSPRYKVTKRGQDVTLRCDPISSHATLYWYQQALGQGPEFLTYFNYEAQPDKSGLPSDRFSAERPEGSISTLTIQRTEQRDSAMYRCASSLDRGNYNEQFFGPGTRLTVL.

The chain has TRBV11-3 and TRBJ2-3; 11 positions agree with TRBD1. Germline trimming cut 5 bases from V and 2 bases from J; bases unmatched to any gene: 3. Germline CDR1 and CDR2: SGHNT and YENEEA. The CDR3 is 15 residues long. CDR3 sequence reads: CASSRGQGDTDTQYF. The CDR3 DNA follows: TGTGCCAGCAGCCGGGGACAGGGGGACACAGATACGCAGTATTTT.

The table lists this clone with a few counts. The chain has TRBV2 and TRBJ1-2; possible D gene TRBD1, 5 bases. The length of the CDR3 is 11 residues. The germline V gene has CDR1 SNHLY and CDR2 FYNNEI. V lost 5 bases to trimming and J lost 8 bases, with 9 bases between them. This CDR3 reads CASSRDAGYTF. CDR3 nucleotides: TGTGCCAGCAGTCGGGACGCCGGCTACACCTTC.

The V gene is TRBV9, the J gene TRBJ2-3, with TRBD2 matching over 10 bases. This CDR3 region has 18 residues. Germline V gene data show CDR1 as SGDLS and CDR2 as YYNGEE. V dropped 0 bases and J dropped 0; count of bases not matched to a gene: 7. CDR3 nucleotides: TGTGCCAGCAGCGTAGTCGGTAGCGGGAGGACTAGCACAGATACGCAGTATTTT. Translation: CASSVVGSGRTSTDTQYF. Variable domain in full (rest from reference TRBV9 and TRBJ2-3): DSGVTQTPKHLITATGQRVTLRCSPRSGDLSVYWYQQSLDQGLQFLIQYYNGEERAKGNILERFSAQQFPDLHSELNLSSLELGDSALYFCASSVVGSGRTSTDTQYFGPGTRLTVL.

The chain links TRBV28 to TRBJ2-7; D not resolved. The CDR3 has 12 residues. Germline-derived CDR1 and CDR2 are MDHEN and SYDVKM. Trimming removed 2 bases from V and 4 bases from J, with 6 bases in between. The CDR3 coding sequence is TGTGCCAGCAGTTTAATACAGTACGAGCAGTACTTC. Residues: CASSLIQYEQYF.

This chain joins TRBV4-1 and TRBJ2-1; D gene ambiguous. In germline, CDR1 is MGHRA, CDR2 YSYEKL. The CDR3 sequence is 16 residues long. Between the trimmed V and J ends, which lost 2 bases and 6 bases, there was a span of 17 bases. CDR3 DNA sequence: TGCGCCAGCAGCCAATACCGTTTGATATCAGGCAATGAGCAGTTCTTC. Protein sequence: CASSQYRLISGNEQFF.

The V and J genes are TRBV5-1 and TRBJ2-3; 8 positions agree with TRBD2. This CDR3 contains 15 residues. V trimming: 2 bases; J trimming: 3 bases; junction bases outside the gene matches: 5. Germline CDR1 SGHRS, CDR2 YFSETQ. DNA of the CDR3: TGCGCCAGCAGCTTAAGCGGGAGTTTTACAGATACGCAGTATTTT. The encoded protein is CASSLSGSFTDTQYF. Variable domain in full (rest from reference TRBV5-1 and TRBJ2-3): KAGVTQTPRYLIKTRGQQVTLSCSPISGHRSVSWYQQTPGQGLQFLFEYFSETQRNKGNFPGRFSGRQFSNSRSEMNVSTLELGDSALYLCASSLSGSFTDTQYFGPGTRLTVL.

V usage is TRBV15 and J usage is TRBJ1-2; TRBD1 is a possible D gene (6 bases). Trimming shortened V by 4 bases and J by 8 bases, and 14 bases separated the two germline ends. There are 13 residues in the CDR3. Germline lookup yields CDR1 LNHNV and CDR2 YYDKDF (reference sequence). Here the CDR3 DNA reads TGTGCCACCAGCACCATACAGGGAGGCGGCTACACCTTC. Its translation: CATSTIQGGGYTF.

CDR3 loop: CAIQRGGYNEQFF. The CDR3 DNA sequence: TGTGCCATCCAGCGGGGGGGGTACAATGAGCAGTTCTTC. The V gene is TRBV10-3, the J gene TRBJ2-1; 10 bases match TRBD2. This CDR3 spans 13 amino acids. Germline trimming cut 8 bases from V and 4 bases from J; bases unmatched to any gene: 2. Germline-derived CDR1 and CDR2 are ENHRY and SYGVKD.

The CDR3 nucleotides read TGTGCCAGTAATAACCTCGACAGCCTTAATTCACCCCTCCACTTT. Residues: CASNNLDSLNSPLHF. V and J are TRBV19 and TRBJ1-6, with a weak D call TRBD1 (5 bases). Germline CDR1 LNHDA, CDR2 SQIVND (reference sequence). Trimming pared 7 bases from V and 6 bases from J, leaving 16 bases between. The CDR3 sequence is 15 residues long.

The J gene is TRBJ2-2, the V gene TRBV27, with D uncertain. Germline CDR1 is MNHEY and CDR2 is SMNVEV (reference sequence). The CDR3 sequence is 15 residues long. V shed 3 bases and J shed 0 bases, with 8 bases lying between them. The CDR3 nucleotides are TGTGCCAGCAGTTTGGGCAGCACGAACACCGGGGAGCTGTTTTTT. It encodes CASSLGSTNTGELFF.